The 2 T cell receptor beta chains below were found in one sample sequenced in a study of beta chain features in type 1 diabetes. General study findings and limits: Shorter TCRB CDR3s, moderately but significantly so, were found in Type 1 diabetes patients in all four CD4+ subsets.

The entirety of the isolated RNA underwent reverse transcription, so expressed TCRB transcripts were sequenced. Sequencing used immunoSEQ multiplex PCR; TCRdb keeps in-frame clones, though not all of them. This repertoire shows around 600,000 clones, about an eighth found once; its top ten account for around 0.12%. Their specific antigens are unknown. The sequenced sample consisted of naive CD4+ T cells from blood. Every receptor here comes from a young man with type 1 diabetes.

The rearrangement uses TRBV30 and TRBJ1-2; no firm D call. The CDR3 extends over 14 amino acids. V shed 4 bases and J shed 3 bases, with 15 bases lying between them. The germline CDR1 and CDR2 sequences are GTSNPN and SVGIG (reference sequence). The CDR3 sequence is CAWKGQVGDYGYTF. The CDR3 DNA follows: TGTGCCTGGAAGGGTCAGGTTGGGGACTATGGCTACACCTTC.

This rearrangement joins TRBV27 to TRBJ1-2; 7 bases are a match to TRBD1. Per germline, CDR1 MNHEY and CDR2 SMNVEV (reference sequence). CDR3 length equals 15 residues. Germline trimming cut 6 bases from V and 0 bases from J; bases unmatched to any gene: 7. The CDR3 spells CASSPLDRTNYGYTF. The CDR3 DNA reads TGTGCCAGCAGCCCCTTGGACAGGACTAACTATGGCTACACCTTC.